This is a list of T cell receptor beta chains from one sample in a study of blood T cell repertoires in COVID-19. TCRdb's table, derived via immunoSEQ multiplex PCR, lists solely in-frame clones and lacks some. Of 300,000 to 400,000 clones listed, almost 90% are singletons. The sequenced material came from peripheral blood. The receptors here all came from a woman aged 70 to 79 with COVID-19, enrolled during active disease. CDR3s include the opening cysteine and the closing phenylalanine or tryptophan. Fields, in order: J gene, V gene, clone size, D gene, CDR3 protein, CDR3 DNA. The D gene is left open where the match is weak. Clone size is shown for a subset of rows, as once, few, many or a class of expanded clone.

j_call: TRBJ1-6
v_call: TRBV27
clone_size: -
d_call: TRBD1
cdr3_aa: CASRKGDREWRSPLHF
cdr3_nt: TGTGCCAGCAGAAAAGGGGACAGGGAATGGAGATCACCCCTCCACTTT

j_call: TRBJ2-5
v_call: TRBV12-5
clone_size: -
d_call: -
cdr3_aa: CASGLVLLDGTQYF
cdr3_nt: TGTGCTAGTGGTTTGGTACTACTAGACGGGACCCAGTACTTC

j_call: TRBJ2-2
v_call: TRBV4-1
clone_size: -
d_call: -
cdr3_aa: CASSQVHRANGELFF
cdr3_nt: TGCGCCAGCAGCCAAGTTCACAGGGCTAACGGGGAGCTGTTTTTT

j_call: TRBJ2-5
v_call: TRBV7-2
clone_size: -
d_call: TRBD2
cdr3_aa: CASSPNGLGETQYF
cdr3_nt: TGTGCCAGCAGCCCAAACGGACTAGGAGAGACCCAGTACTTC

j_call: TRBJ2-3
v_call: TRBV7-2
clone_size: -
d_call: TRBD2
cdr3_aa: CASSTLGGGLTDTQYF
cdr3_nt: TGTGCCAGCAGCACCCTAGGCGGGGGTCTCACAGATACGCAGTATTTT

j_call: TRBJ1-5
v_call: TRBV11-2
clone_size: -
d_call: -
cdr3_aa: CASSQGGGPNQPQHF
cdr3_nt: TGTGCCAGCAGCCAAGGGGGGGGCCCCAATCAGCCCCAGCATTTT

j_call: TRBJ2-1
v_call: TRBV4-1
clone_size: -
d_call: TRBD2
cdr3_aa: CASSQDLRGGDEQFF
cdr3_nt: TGCGCCAGCAGCCAAGATCTGCGGGGAGGGGATGAGCAGTTCTTC

j_call: TRBJ2-3
v_call: TRBV4-1
clone_size: once
d_call: -
cdr3_aa: CASSQEMAGSTDTQYF
cdr3_nt: TGCGCCAGCAGCCAAGAGATGGCGGGGAGCACAGATACGCAGTATTTT

j_call: TRBJ2-7
v_call: TRBV7-9
clone_size: -
d_call: TRBD1
cdr3_aa: CASSFPGQGSYEQYF
cdr3_nt: TGTGCCAGCAGCTTTCCGGGACAGGGATCCTACGAGCAGTACTTC

j_call: TRBJ1-1
v_call: TRBV24-1
clone_size: -
d_call: -
cdr3_aa: CATSDRTGPEAFF
cdr3_nt: TGTGCCACCAGTGACCGTACAGGGCCTGAAGCTTTCTTT

j_call: TRBJ1-4
v_call: TRBV5-1
clone_size: -
d_call: -
cdr3_aa: CASSLEGGPNEKLFF
cdr3_nt: TGCGCCAGCAGCTTGGAAGGGGGACCTAATGAAAAACTGTTTTTT

j_call: TRBJ1-6
v_call: TRBV5-1
clone_size: -
d_call: -
cdr3_aa: CASRSGSQDNSPLHF
cdr3_nt: TGCGCCAGCAGGAGCGGGTCGCAGGATAATTCACCCCTCCACTTT

j_call: TRBJ2-7
v_call: TRBV18
clone_size: -
d_call: -
cdr3_aa: CASSPWGQDYEQYF
cdr3_nt: TGTGCCAGCTCCCCATGGGGACAAGACTACGAGCAGTACTTC

j_call: TRBJ1-1
v_call: TRBV13
clone_size: -
d_call: -
cdr3_aa: CASSLALNTEAFF
cdr3_nt: TGTGCCAGCAGCTTAGCTCTGAACACTGAAGCTTTCTTT

j_call: TRBJ1-2
v_call: TRBV19
clone_size: -
d_call: TRBD1
cdr3_aa: CASSITGGINGYTF
cdr3_nt: TGTGCCAGTAGTATCACAGGGGGGATAAATGGCTACACCTTC

j_call: TRBJ1-5
v_call: TRBV28
clone_size: -
d_call: -
cdr3_aa: CASNYGLNQPQHF
cdr3_nt: TGTGCCAGCAACTACGGTCTCAATCAGCCCCAGCATTTT

j_call: TRBJ1-3
v_call: TRBV11-2
clone_size: -
d_call: -
cdr3_aa: CASSLEQGIGNTIYF
cdr3_nt: TGTGCCAGCAGCTTAGAACAGGGAATTGGAAACACCATATATTTT

j_call: TRBJ2-1
v_call: TRBV23-1
clone_size: -
d_call: -
cdr3_aa: CASSQRGRVYNEQFF
cdr3_nt: TGCGCCAGCAGTCAACGGGGAAGAGTCTACAATGAGCAGTTCTTC